The next 24 T cell receptor beta chains were all read from a single sample in a study of control samples from healthy donors and cancer patients. Generated by immunoSEQ multiplex PCR, the TCRdb table keeps only in-frame clones and is missing some. The table lists 90,000 or so clones, approximately 84% of them singletons. The sample taken for sequencing was PBMCs. These receptors all stem from a man between 65 and 80 years old with lung cancer.

The chain recombines TRBV7-3 with TRBJ2-2; TRBD1 is a possible D gene (5 bases). The length of the CDR3 is 13 residues. Germline V lookup: CDR1 SGHTA, CDR2 FQGTGA. The V and J ends lost 1 base and 5 bases respectively, with 5 bases between them. The CDR3 coding sequence is TGTGCCAGCAGCTTAAAGGGGACCGGGGAGCTGTTTTTT. Residues: CASSLKGTGELFF. Supplemented by reference TRBV7-3 and TRBJ2-2, the full variable domain reads GAGVSQTPSNKVTEKGKYVELRCDPISGHTALYWYRQSLGQGPEFLIYFQGTGAADDSGLPNDRFFAVRPEGSVSTLKIQRTERGDSAVYLCASSLKGTGELFFGEGSRLTVL.

The CDR3 protein is CASSKPGQARDGYTF. DNA of the CDR3: TGTGCCAGCAGCAAACCGGGACAGGCGCGAGATGGCTACACCTTC. The J gene is TRBJ1-2, the V gene TRBV5-4; TRBD1 aligns across 8 bases. Trimming took 4 bases from V and 6 from J; bases not matched to a gene: 11. Per germline, CDR1 SGHNT and CDR2 YYREEE (reference sequence). The CDR3 has 15 residues.

The rearrangement links TRBV6-5 to TRBJ1-6; TRBD1 matches at 8 bases. Trimming cost V 6 bases and J 10 bases; bases outside gene matches: 11. The length of the CDR3 is 15 residues. The V gene's germline CDR1 is MNHEY and CDR2 SVGAGI. In DNA form, the CDR3 reads TGTGCCAGCAGCTCTGGACAGGGTGGATCCTCACCCCTCCACTTT. Translating it yields CASSSGQGGSSPLHF.

J is TRBJ2-2 and V is TRBV10-2; TRBD2 agrees at 7 bases. Looked up from germline, CDR1 is WSHSY and CDR2 is SAAADI. V gave up 4 bases and J gave up 4 bases; unmatched junction bases: 6. The CDR3 runs to 15 residues. CDR3 sequence: CASSGAGRGTGELFF. CDR3 coding DNA: TGCGCCAGCAGTGGCGCGGGGAGGGGCACCGGGGAGCTGTTTTTT.

The chain employs TRBV4-1 and TRBJ2-1; 10 nucleotides line up with TRBD2. The CDR3 extends over 17 amino acids. Germline-derived CDR1 and CDR2 are MGHRA and YSYEKL. V lost 4 bases to trimming and J lost 0 bases; unmatched junction nucleotides: 6. CDR3 nucleotide sequence: TGCGCCAGCAGCCGCGAGGGACTAGCGCCCTCCTACAATGAGCAGTTCTTC. Its protein is CASSREGLAPSYNEQFF.

The chain employs TRBV7-8 and TRBJ2-2; D not certain. Germline V gene sequence: CDR1 SGHVS, CDR2 FQNEAQ. The CDR3 consists of 17 residues. Trimming pared 0 bases from V and 2 bases from J, leaving 13 bases between. The CDR3 loop reads CASSLALMGLNTGELFF. The DNA for the CDR3 is TGTGCCAGCAGCTTAGCGCTCATGGGCCTTAACACCGGGGAGCTGTTTTTT.

The chain recombines TRBV19 with TRBJ2-2; 7 nucleotides match TRBD2. This CDR3 comprises 14 residues. Germline trimming cut 7 bases from V and 1 base from J; bases unmatched to any gene: 3. Per germline, CDR1 LNHDA and CDR2 SQIVND (reference sequence). In nucleotides, the CDR3 is TGTGCCAGTATGACGGGGGGGAACACCGGGGAGCTGTTTTTT. Protein product: CASMTGGNTGELFF.

The V and J genes are TRBV7-2 and TRBJ2-2, with D tentatively TRBD2 (5 bases). V was pared by 3 bases and J by 4 bases, with 6 bases between. The CDR3 sequence is 13 residues long. CDR1 is SGHTA, CDR2 FQGNSA, per germline. CDR3 in amino acids: CASSFRGTGELFF. CDR3 DNA sequence: TGTGCCAGCAGCTTTCGGGGCACCGGGGAGCTGTTTTTT.

The chain recombines TRBV11-2 with TRBJ2-2, with 10 bases lining up with TRBD2. The junction had 12 bases not matched to a gene; V was cut back by 6 bases and J by 8 bases. The length of the CDR3 is 16 residues. The germline gives CDR1 SGHAT, CDR2 FQNNGV. In DNA form, the CDR3 reads TGTGCCAGCAGTCGTGGATGGAGCGGGGGGGCGGGGGAGCTGTTTTTT. Translated: CASSRGWSGGAGELFF. Together with reference TRBV11-2 and TRBJ2-2, the CDR3 gives the full variable domain: EAGVAQSPRYKIIEKRQSVAFWCNPISGHATLYWYQQILGQGPKLLIQFQNNGVVDDSQLPKDRFSAERLKGVDSTLKIQPAKLEDSAVYLCASSRGWSGGAGELFFGEGSRLTVL.

The CDR3 loop is CASSLAGGLAADTQYF. The CDR3 region has the DNA TGTGCCAGCAGCTTAGCGGGGGGGCTAGCGGCAGATACGCAGTATTTT. The V call is TRBV7-9, the J call TRBJ2-3; TRBD2 is a possible D gene (7 bases). Germline V gives CDR1 SEHNR, CDR2 FQNEAQ (reference sequence). This CDR3 is built from 16 residues. V was trimmed by 0 bases and J by 4 bases, leaving 14 bases between them. The whole variable domain, filled in from reference TRBV7-9 and TRBJ2-3, reads DTGVSQNPRHKITKRGQNVTFRCDPISEHNRLYWYRQTLGQGPEFLTYFQNEAQLEKSRLLSDRFSAERPKGSFSTLEIQRTEQGDSAMYLCASSLAGGLAADTQYFGPGTRLTVL.

The chain recombines TRBV6-1 with TRBJ2-7, with TRBD1 identical over 9 bases. The J segment lost 7 bases and the V segment lost 2 bases, leaving 12 bases of the junction unmatched. Per germline, CDR1 MNHNS and CDR2 SASEGT. The CDR3 extends over 16 amino acids. CDR3 residues: CASSESGAGTGIEQYF. CDR3 in DNA: TGTGCCAGCAGTGAATCGGGTGCCGGGACAGGGATAGAGCAGTACTTC.

The rearrangement uses TRBV7-7 and TRBJ1-1, with 9 bases that match TRBD1. The trim removed 5 bases at V and 1 base at J, leaving 17 bases unmatched. CDR1 is SSHAT and CDR2 is FNYEAQ in the germline V gene (reference sequence). The CDR3 loop spans 19 amino acids. The CDR3 DNA reads as TGTGCCAGCAGCCCAAAAGAAACAGGGGGCCATTCTGGGAACACTGAAGCTTTCTTT. As protein: CASSPKETGGHSGNTEAFF.

In DNA form, the CDR3 reads TGTGCCAGCAGCCCTTTTTACAGTGAAGCTTTCTTT. As protein: CASSPFYSEAFF. The rearrangement uses TRBV5-5 and TRBJ1-1; D is ambiguous. Trimming left V 4 bases short and J 7 bases short, with 11 bases between. The CDR3 has 12 amino acids. The germline CDR1 and CDR2 sequences are SGHKS and YYEKEE (reference sequence).

The chain links TRBV7-8 to TRBJ1-1; D gene uncertain. CDR1 and CDR2 (germline): SGHVS, FQNEAQ. This CDR3 spans 15 amino acids. Trimming took off 5 bases at V and 1 base at J, with 14 bases between the two ends. In nucleotides, the CDR3 is TGTGCCAGCAGCCCGGCCCGGGGTCCGAACACTGAAGCTTTCTTT. This codes for CASSPARGPNTEAFF.

The chain carries TRBV6-6 and TRBJ1-5, with D tentatively TRBD1 (6 bases). This CDR3 is built from 15 residues. Trimming took off 8 bases at V and 6 bases at J, with 20 bases between the two ends. Per germline, CDR1 MNHNY and CDR2 SVGAGI (reference sequence). The CDR3 reads CASEDSPIEGQPQHF. The CDR3 DNA follows: TGTGCCAGCGAGGACAGCCCCATCGAGGGTCAGCCCCAGCATTTT.

The J gene is TRBJ2-3, the V gene TRBV18, with D uncertain. Per germline, CDR1 KGHSH and CDR2 LQKENI. The germline V and J ends were trimmed by 1 base and 5 bases, with 10 bases remaining between them. This CDR3 region has 14 residues. CDR3 protein: CASSPLRTKDTQYF. CDR3 nucleotide sequence: TGTGCCAGCTCACCACTAAGAACTAAAGATACGCAGTATTTT.

The chain recombines TRBV15 with TRBJ2-1; TRBD1 matches 7 bases. The CDR3 has 13 amino acids. In germline, CDR1 is LNHNV, CDR2 YYDKDF (reference sequence). V lost 1 base to trimming and J lost 12 bases; unmatched junction nucleotides: 6. This CDR3 reads CATSRGGTAVQFF. The DNA for the CDR3 is TGTGCCACCAGCAGAGGAGGGACAGCCGTGCAGTTCTTC. Supplemented by reference TRBV15 and TRBJ2-1, the full variable domain reads DAMVIQNPRYQVTQFGKPVTLSCSQTLNHNVMYWYQQKSSQAPKLLFHYYDKDFNNEADTPDNFQSRRPNTSFCFLDIRSPGLGDTAMYLCATSRGGTAVQFFGPGTRLTVL.

V is TRBV7-2 and J is TRBJ1-2; TRBD1 aligns across 8 bases. Trimming at V came to 1 base and at J to 9 bases, leaving 10 bases not matched to a gene. Germline V gene data show CDR1 as SGHTA and CDR2 as FQGNSA. The CDR3 totals 15 residues. CDR3 loop: CASSLESGQEVRYTF. CDR3 nucleotide sequence: TGTGCCAGCAGCTTAGAATCGGGACAGGAAGTCCGCTACACCTTC.

The V and J genes are TRBV6-8 and TRBJ2-7, with 10 bases that match TRBD1. Germline trimming cut 2 bases from V and 4 bases from J; bases unmatched to any gene: 11. Germline assignment: CDR1 MNHGY and CDR2 SAAAGT. The CDR3 sequence is 17 residues long. This CDR3 reads CASSYVRDRGLGYEQYF. The CDR3 DNA is TGTGCCAGCAGTTACGTCCGGGACAGGGGACTTGGTTACGAGCAGTACTTC.

The chain employs TRBV7-9 and TRBJ1-3; D unresolved. V lost 5 bases, J lost 2 bases, and 13 bases lay in between. Per the germline V gene, CDR1 is SEHNR and CDR2 is FQNEAQ (reference sequence). The CDR3 length is 15 residues. The CDR3 sequence: CASSPSPVAGNTIYF. The DNA for the CDR3 is TGTGCCAGCAGCCCCTCGCCGGTAGCTGGAAACACCATATATTTT.

The V call is TRBV15, the J call TRBJ2-4; unclear D gene. The CDR3 sequence is 16 residues long. CDR1 is LNHNV and CDR2 is YYDKDF in the germline V gene (reference sequence). V was cut by 4 bases and J by 0 bases, with 13 bases left in between. The CDR3 loop reads CATSTDPGLAKNIQYF. The CDR3 region has the DNA TGTGCCACCAGCACCGACCCCGGGCTAGCCAAAAACATTCAGTACTTC.

The chain combines TRBV11-1 with TRBJ2-3; 8 nucleotides align to TRBD2. Germline values: CDR1 SGHAT, CDR2 FQDESV (reference sequence). V lost 5 bases, J lost 6 bases, and 13 bases stayed unmatched. The CDR3 extends over 16 amino acids. The CDR3: CASSPRRGRGADTQYF. The CDR3 DNA reads as TGTGCCAGCAGCCCACGTCGGGGGCGGGGGGCCGATACGCAGTATTTT.

The rearrangement uses TRBV6-5 and TRBJ2-7; D call uncertain. The CDR3 is 14 amino acids. V lost 6 bases and J lost 2, with 14 bases in between. Per the germline V gene, CDR1 is MNHEY and CDR2 is SVGAGI. CDR3 sequence: CASRNSGLTYEQYF. CDR3 sequence (DNA): TGTGCCAGCAGAAATTCCGGGTTAACCTACGAGCAGTACTTC.

The V and J genes are TRBV7-2 and TRBJ2-1, with 8 bases identical to TRBD2. The CDR3 length is 13 residues. Germline V CDR1 and CDR2: SGHTA, FQGNSA. V lost 3 bases to trimming and J lost 13 bases; unmatched junction nucleotides: 8. The CDR3 region is CASSLRTSGPQFF. DNA for the CDR3: TGTGCCAGCAGCTTGCGTACTAGCGGACCTCAGTTCTTC.